Described below is a single T cell receptor beta chain sequence and its context. This sample stems from a study of blood T cell repertoires in COVID-19. Study-level background: The United States, Italy and Spain supplied acute and convalescent COVID-19 samples. The cDNA or gDNA used as material had been derived from T cells, B-cell-depleted T cells, or PBMCs.

Authors' methods: Nucleated cell number was recorded as an estimate derived from reference gene primer amplification. TCRdb keeps only in-frame clones here, not all; method: immunoSEQ multiplex PCR. V and J calls and clone size are given by that table; D and trimming were obtained from the DNA. Among 72,000 or so clones listed, more than 75% were seen once. This CDR3 contains 14 residues. CDR1 is SGHRS, CDR2 YFSETQ, per germline. Losses at the gene ends were 4 bases for V and 8 bases for J; bases not matched to a gene: 8. The chain couples TRBV5-1 to TRBJ2-1, with TRBD1 identical over 8 bases. Sequenced: peripheral blood. The source is a woman in her sixties with acute or convalescent COVID-19. CDR3 loop: CASSPGQGYDEQFF. CDR3 nucleotide sequence: TGCGCCAGCAGCCCTGGACAGGGTTATGATGAGCAGTTCTTC.